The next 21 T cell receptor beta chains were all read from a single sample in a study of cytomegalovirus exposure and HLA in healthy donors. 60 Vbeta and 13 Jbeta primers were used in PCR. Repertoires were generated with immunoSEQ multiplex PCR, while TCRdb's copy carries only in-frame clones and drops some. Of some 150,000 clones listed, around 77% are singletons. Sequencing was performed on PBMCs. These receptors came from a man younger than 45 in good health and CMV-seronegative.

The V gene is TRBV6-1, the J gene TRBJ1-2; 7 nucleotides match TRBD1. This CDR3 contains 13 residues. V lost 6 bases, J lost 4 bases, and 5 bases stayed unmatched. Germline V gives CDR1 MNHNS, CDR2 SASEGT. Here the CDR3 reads CASRMTGFYGYTF. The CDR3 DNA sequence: TGTGCCAGCAGAATGACAGGGTTCTATGGCTACACCTTC.

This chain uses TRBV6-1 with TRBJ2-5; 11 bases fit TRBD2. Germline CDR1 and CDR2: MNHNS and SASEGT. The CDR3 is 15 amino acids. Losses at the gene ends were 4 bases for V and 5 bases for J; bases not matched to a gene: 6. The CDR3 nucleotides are TGTGCCAGCAGTGTGGGACTAGCGGTCCGGGAGACCCAGTACTTC. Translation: CASSVGLAVRETQYF.

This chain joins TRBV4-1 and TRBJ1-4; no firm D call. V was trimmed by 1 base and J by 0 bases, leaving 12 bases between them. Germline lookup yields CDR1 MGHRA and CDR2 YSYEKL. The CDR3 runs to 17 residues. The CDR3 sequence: CASSQGLGIATNEKLFF. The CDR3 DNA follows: TGCGCCAGCAGCCAAGGGCTCGGGATCGCAACTAATGAAAAACTGTTTTTT.

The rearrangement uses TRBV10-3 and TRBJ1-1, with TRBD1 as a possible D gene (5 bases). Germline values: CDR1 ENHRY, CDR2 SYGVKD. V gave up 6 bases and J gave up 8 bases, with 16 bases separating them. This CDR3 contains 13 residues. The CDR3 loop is CAIRIRDTGEAFF. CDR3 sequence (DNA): TGTGCCATCAGAATCAGGGATACCGGCGAAGCTTTCTTT.

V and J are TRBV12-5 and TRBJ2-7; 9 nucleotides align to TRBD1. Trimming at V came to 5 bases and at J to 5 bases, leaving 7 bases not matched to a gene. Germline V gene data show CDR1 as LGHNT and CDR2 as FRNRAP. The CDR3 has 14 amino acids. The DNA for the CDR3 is TGTGCTAGTGGTCCGGGGACAGGGAGGGACGAGCAGTACTTC. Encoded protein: CASGPGTGRDEQYF.

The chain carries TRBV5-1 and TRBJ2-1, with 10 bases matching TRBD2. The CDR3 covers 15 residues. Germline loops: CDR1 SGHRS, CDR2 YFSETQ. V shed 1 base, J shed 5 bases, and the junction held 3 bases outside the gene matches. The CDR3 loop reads CASSLSGTSDNEQFF. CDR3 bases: TGCGCCAGCAGCTTGTCCGGGACTAGCGACAATGAGCAGTTCTTC.

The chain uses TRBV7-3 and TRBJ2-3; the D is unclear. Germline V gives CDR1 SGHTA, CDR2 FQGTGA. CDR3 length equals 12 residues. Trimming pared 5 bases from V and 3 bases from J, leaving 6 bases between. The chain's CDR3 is CASSPETDTQYF. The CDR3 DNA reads TGTGCCAGCAGCCCCGAGACAGATACGCAGTATTTT.

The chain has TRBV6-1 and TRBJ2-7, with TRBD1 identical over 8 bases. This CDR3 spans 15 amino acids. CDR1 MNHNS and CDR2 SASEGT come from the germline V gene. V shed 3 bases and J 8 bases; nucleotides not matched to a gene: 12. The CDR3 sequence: CASSDRWDRKSQQYF. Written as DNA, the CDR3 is TGTGCCAGCAGTGATAGATGGGACAGGAAAAGTCAGCAGTACTTC.

CDR3 region: CASSQVGTGQGAYEQYF. The CDR3 region has the DNA TGTGCCAGCAGCCAAGTAGGAACGGGACAGGGGGCCTACGAGCAGTACTTC. J is TRBJ2-7 and V is TRBV4-2, with TRBD1 matching over 11 bases. Germline V CDR1 and CDR2: LGHNA, YNFKEQ. This CDR3 region has 17 residues. The trim removed 1 base at V and 2 bases at J, leaving 7 bases unmatched.

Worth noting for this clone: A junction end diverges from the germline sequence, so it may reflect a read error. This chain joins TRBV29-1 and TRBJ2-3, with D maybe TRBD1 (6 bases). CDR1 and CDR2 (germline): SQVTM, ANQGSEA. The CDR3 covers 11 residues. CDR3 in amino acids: CSGEQGWTQYF. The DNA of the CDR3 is TGCAGCGGTGAACAGGGATGGACGCAGTATTTT.

CDR3 coding DNA: TGTGCCAGCAGCGTAGGGGGTGGGGAGGGAACGAACACTGAAGCTTTCTTT. Translating it yields CASSVGGGEGTNTEAFF. The chain employs TRBV9 and TRBJ1-1; the D is unclear. This CDR3 has 17 amino acids. Germline-derived CDR1 and CDR2 are SGDLS and YYNGEE. V was trimmed by 0 bases and J by 1 base, leaving 16 bases between them.

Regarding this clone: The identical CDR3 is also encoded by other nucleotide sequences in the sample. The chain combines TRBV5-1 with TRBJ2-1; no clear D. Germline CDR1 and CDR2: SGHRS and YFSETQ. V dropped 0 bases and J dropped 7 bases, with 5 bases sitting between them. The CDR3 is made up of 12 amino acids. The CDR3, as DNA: TGCGCCAGCAGCTTGGCCGGTAATGAGCAGTTCTTC. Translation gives CASSLAGNEQFF.

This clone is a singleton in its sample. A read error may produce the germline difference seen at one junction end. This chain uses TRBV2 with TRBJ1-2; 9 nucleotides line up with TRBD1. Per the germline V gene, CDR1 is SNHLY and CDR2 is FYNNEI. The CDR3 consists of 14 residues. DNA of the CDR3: TGTGCCAGCAGTAGACAGGGGGGAAACTCTGGCTACACCTTC. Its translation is CASSRQGGNSGYTF.

CDR3 amino acids: CASSMGGLNREQYF. As DNA, the CDR3 is TGCGCCAGCAGCATGGGAGGGCTTAACCGGGAGCAGTACTTC. This chain links TRBV5-1 with TRBJ2-7; 7 bases align to TRBD2. The CDR3 is 14 amino acids. Trimming at V came to 4 bases and at J to 7 bases, leaving 11 bases not matched to a gene. Germline CDR1 SGHRS, CDR2 YFSETQ.

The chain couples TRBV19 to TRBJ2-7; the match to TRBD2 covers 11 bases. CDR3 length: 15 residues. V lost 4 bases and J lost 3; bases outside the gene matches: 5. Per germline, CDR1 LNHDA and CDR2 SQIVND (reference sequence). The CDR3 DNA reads TGTGCCAGTAGTACCACTAGCGGGGGAAACTACGAGCAGTACTTC. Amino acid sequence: CASSTTSGGNYEQYF.

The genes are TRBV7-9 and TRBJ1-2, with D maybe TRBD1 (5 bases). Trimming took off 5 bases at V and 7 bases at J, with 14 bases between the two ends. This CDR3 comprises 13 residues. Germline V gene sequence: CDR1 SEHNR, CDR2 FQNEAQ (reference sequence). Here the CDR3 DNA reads TGTGCCAGCAGCCCCGACAGCCCCTTTGGCTACACCTTC. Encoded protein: CASSPDSPFGYTF.

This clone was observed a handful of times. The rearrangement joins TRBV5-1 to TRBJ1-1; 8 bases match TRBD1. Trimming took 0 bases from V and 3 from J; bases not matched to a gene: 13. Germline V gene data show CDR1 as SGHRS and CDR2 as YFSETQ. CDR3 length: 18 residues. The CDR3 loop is CASSLGGGQGFRDTEAFF. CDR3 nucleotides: TGCGCCAGCAGCTTGGGGGGCGGACAGGGCTTTCGAGACACTGAAGCTTTCTTT.

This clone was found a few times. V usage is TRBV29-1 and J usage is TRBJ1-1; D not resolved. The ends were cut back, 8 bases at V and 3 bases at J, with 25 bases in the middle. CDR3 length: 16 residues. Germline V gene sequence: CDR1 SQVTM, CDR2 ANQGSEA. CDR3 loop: CSTIGAASGVDTEAFF. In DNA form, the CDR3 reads TGCAGCACCATAGGTGCGGCGAGTGGTGTGGACACTGAAGCTTTCTTT.

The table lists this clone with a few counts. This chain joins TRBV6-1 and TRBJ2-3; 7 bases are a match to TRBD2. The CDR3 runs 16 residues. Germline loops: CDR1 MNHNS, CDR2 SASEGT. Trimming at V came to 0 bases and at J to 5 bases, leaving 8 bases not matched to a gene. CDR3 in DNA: TGTGCCAGCAGTGAAGCGCGGGCTAGCGGTGAAGATACGCAGTATTTT. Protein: CASSEARASGEDTQYF.

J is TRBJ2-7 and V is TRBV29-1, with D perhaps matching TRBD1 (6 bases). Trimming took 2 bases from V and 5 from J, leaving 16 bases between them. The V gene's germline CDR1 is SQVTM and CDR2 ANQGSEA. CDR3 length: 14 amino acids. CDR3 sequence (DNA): TGCAGCGTTGAAAATGGAATGGGGGCCGACGAGCAGTACTTC. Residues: CSVENGMGADEQYF.

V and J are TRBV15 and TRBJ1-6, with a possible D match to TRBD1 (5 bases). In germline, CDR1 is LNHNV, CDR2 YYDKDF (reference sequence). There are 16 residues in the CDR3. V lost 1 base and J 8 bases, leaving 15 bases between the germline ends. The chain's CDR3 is CATSRGPGGIDSPLHF. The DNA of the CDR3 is TGTGCCACCAGCAGAGGACCCGGGGGGATAGATTCACCCCTCCACTTT.